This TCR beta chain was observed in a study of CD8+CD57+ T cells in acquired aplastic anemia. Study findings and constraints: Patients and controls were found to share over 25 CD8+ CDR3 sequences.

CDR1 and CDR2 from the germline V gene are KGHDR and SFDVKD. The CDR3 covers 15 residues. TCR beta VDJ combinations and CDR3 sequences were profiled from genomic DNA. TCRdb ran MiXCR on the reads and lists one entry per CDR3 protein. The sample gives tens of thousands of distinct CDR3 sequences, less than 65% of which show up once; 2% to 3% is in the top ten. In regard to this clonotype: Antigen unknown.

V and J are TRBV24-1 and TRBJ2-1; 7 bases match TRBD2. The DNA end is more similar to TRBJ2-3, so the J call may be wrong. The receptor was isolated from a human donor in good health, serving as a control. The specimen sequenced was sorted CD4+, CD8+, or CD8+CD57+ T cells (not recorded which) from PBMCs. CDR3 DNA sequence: TGTGCCACCAGTGGGCGGGAGAGCTCCTACAATGAGCAGTATTTT. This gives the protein CATSGRESSYNEQYF.